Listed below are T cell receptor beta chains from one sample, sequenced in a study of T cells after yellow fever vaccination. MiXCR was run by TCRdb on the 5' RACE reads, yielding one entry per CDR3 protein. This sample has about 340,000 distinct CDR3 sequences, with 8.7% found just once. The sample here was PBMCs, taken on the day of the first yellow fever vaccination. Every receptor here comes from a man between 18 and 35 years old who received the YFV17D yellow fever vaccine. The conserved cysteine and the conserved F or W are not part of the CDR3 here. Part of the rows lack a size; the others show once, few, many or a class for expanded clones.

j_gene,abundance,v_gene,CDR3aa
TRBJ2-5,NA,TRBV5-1,ASSLVYGKETQY
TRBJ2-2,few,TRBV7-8,ASSLGRGDTGELF
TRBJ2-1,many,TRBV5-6,ASSFPGTYSYNEQF
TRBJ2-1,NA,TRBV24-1,ATSDLQWDEQF
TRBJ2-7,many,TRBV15,ATRPGLLGQEQY
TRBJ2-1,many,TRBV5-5,ASSFLSGGINEQF
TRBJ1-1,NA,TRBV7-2,ASRRVVAGGTTEAF
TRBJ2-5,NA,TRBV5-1,ASSQRGGETQY
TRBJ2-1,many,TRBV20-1,SATGYSYNEQF
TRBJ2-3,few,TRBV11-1,ASSFPQGAADSTDTQY
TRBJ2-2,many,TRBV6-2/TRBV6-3,ASRDPYTGELF
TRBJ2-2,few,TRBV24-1,ATSHTGELF
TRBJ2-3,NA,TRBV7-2,ASSLAPAVLQY
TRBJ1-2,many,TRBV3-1,ASSQGRANYGYT
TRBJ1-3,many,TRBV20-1,SARRSLVPGNTIY
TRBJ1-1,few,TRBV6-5,ASSTDRDRNTEAF
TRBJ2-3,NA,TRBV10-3,AIRPGQGVDTQY
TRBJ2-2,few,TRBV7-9,ASSLVPTRDTGELF
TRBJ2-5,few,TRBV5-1,ASSLRGQGRIETQY
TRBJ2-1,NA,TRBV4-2,ASSQDHTGGNNEQF
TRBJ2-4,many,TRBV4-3,ASSQGGEDIQY
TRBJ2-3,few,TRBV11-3,ASSFNRHTDTQY
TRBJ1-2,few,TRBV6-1,ASSETWEGRGYT
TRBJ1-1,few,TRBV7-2,ASSLTGYTEAF
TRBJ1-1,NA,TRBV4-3,ASSQDRLQNTEAF
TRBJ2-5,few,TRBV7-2,ASTLTSVETQY
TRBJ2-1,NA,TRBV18,ASSPPGRELYNEQF
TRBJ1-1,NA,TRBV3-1,ASSQGAPWAGAMNTEAF
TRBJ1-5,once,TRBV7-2,ASRTQGGLDQPQH
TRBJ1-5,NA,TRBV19,ASSGNRNQPQH
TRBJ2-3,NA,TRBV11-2,ASSLVLGGRTDTQY
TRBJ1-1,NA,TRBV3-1,ASSPLRTGNTEAF
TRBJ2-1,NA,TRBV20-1,SAHPPYGAYNEQF
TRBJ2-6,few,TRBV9,ASSAHLDRSGANVLT
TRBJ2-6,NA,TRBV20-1,CARDPRQGAFGANVLT
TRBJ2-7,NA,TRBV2,ASRPLGGKAYEQY
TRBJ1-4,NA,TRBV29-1,SVEAPDRGGEKLF
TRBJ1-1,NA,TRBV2,ASSRDRGFTEAF
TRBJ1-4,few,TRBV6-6,ATKRNEKLF
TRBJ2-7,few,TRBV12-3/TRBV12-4,ASSFVVYEQY
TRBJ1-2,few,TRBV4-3,ASSQGELGGYT
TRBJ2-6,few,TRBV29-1,SATGVTVGSGANVLT
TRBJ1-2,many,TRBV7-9,ASSPPGSNYGYT
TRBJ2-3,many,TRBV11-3,ASSPGGRITDTQY
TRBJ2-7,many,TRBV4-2,ASSQDLDSSYEQY
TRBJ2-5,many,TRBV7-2,ASRRTSGGVPGWETQY
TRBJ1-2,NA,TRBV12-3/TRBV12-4,ASRVPGLLGGYT